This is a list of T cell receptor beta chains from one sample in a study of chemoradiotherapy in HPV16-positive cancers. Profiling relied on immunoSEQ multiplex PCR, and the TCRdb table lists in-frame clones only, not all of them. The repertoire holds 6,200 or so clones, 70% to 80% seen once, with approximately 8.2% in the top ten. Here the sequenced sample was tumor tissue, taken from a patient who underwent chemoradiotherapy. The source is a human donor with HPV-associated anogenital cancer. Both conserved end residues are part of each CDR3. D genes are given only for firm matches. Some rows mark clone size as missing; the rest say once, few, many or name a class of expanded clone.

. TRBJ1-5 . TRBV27 TGTGCCAGCAGTTTTAGGAGGGGAGATCAGCCCCAGCATTTT CASSFRRGDQPQHF
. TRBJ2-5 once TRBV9 TGTGCCAGCAGCGTAACGGGGCTCAGGGAGACCCAGTACTTC CASSVTGLRETQYF
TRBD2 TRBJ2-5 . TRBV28 TGTGCCAGCAGCCGACGAGTTAGCGGGGAGAAAGAGACCCAGTACTTC CASSRRVSGEKETQYF
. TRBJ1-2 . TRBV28 TGTGCCAGCAGTTTTTCAGGGAACTATGGCTACACCTTC CASSFSGNYGYTF
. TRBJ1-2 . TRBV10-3 TGTGCCATCAGTGGAGGAGGATACCCCTTAAACTATGGCTACACCTTC CAISGGGYPLNYGYTF
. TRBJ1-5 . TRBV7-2 TGTGCCAGCAGCCTAAAGGACCCTCACCCCCAGCATTTT CASSLKDPHPQHF
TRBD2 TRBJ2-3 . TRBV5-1 TGCGCCAGCAGCTTCAGTCTAGCGGGGGGCCTACCCTCATACACAGATACGCAGTATTTT CASSFSLAGGLPSYTDTQYF
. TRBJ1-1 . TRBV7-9 TGTGCCAGCAGCCAACGTAGGGGTAGAGGACGGGGCACTGAAGCTTTCTTT CASSQRRGRGRGTEAFF
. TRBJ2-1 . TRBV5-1 TGCGCCAGCAGCTTGGCCAAAAGTGTGGGCTACAATGAGCAGTTCTTC CASSLAKSVGYNEQFF
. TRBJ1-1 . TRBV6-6 TGTGCCAGCACCTTGGACACTGAAGCTTTCTTT CASTLDTEAFF
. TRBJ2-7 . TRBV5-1 TGCGCCAGCAGCCCGACAGGCTCCAACTACGAGCAGTACTTC CASSPTGSNYEQYF
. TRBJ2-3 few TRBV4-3 TGCGCCAGCAGCCAAAATACCTCGCTAGGACAGCAGTACACAGATACGCAGTATTTT CASSQNTSLGQQYTDTQYF
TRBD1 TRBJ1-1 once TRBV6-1 TGTGCCAGCAGTGCAACTACAGGGGGCCGGCTCACTGAAGCTTTCTTT CASSATTGGRLTEAFF
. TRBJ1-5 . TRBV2 TGTGCCAGCAGAAAAGGAGGGGGGAATCAGCCCCAGCATTTT CASRKGGGNQPQHF
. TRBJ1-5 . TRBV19 TGTGCCAGTAGTTCTCGAAAGGCTCAGCCCCAGCATTTT CASSSRKAQPQHF
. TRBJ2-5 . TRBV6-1 TGTGCCAGCAGTGGGATAATGGGGTTTAAGTCCCAGTACTTC CASSGIMGFKSQYF
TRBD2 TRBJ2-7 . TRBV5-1 TGCGCCAGCAGCTGGGGACTAGCGAATGGCGAGCAGTACTTC CASSWGLANGEQYF
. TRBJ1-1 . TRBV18 TGTGCCAGCTCACCACCCAGAGCGAACACTGAAGCTTTCTTT CASSPPRANTEAFF
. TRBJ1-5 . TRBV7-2 TGTGCCAGCAGCCGATACACCAATCAGCCCCAGCATTTT CASSRYTNQPQHF
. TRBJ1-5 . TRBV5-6 TGTGCCAGCAGCCCGGGACGTAAGGGGCCCCAGCATTTT CASSPGRKGPQHF
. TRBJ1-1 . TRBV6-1 TGTGCCAGCAGCAGACAGCCTGGGATGAACACTGAAGCTTTCTTT CASSRQPGMNTEAFF
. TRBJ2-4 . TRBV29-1 TGCAGCGTTGTATCATTAGCCAAAAACATTCAGTACTTC CSVVSLAKNIQYF
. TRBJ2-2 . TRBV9 TGTGCCAGCAGCCCCCCGGGACACTTCACCGGGGAGCTGTTTTTT CASSPPGHFTGELFF